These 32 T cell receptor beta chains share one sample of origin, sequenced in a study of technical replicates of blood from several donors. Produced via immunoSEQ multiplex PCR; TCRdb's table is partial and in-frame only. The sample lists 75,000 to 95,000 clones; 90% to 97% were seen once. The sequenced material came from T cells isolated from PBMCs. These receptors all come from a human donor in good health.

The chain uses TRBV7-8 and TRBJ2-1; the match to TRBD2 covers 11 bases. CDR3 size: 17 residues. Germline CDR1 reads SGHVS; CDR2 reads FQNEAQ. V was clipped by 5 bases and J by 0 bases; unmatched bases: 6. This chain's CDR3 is CASSPIGTSGSYNEQFF. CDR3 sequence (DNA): TGTGCCAGCAGCCCAATTGGGACTAGCGGCTCCTACAATGAGCAGTTCTTC.

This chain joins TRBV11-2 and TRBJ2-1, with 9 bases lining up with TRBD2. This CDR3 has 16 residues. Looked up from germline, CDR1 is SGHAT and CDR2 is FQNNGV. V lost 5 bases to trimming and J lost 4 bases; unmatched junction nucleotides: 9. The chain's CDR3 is CASSLTSGRTYNEQFF. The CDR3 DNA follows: TGTGCCAGCAGCCTAACTAGCGGGCGGACATACAATGAGCAGTTCTTC. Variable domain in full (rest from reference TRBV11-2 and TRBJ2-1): EAGVAQSPRYKIIEKRQSVAFWCNPISGHATLYWYQQILGQGPKLLIQFQNNGVVDDSQLPKDRFSAERLKGVDSTLKIQPAKLEDSAVYLCASSLTSGRTYNEQFFGPGTRLTVL.

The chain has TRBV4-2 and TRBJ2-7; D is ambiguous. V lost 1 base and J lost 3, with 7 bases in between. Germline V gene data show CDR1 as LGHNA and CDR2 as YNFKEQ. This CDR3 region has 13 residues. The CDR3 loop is CASSQASGYEQYF. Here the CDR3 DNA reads TGTGCCAGCAGCCAAGCCTCAGGCTACGAGCAGTACTTC.

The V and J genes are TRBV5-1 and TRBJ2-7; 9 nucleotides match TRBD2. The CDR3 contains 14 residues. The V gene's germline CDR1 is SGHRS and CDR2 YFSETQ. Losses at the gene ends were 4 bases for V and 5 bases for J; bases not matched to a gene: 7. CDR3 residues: CASSEEREVNEQYF. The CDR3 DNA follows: TGCGCCAGCAGCGAAGAGCGGGAGGTCAACGAGCAGTACTTC.

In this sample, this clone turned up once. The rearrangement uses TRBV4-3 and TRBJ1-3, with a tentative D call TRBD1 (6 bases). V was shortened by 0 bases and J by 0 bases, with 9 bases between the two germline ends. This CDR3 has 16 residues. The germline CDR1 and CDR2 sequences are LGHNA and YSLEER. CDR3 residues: CASSQDLTGSGNTIYF. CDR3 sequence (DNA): TGCGCCAGCAGCCAAGATCTGACAGGCTCTGGAAACACCATATATTTT.

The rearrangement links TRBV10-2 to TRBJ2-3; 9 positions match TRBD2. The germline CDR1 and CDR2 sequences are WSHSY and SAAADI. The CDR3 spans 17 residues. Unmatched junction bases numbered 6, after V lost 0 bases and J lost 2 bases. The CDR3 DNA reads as TGCGCCAGCAGTGAGTCCTTAGCGGGAGAACTCACAGATACGCAGTATTTT. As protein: CASSESLAGELTDTQYF.

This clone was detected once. CDR3 sequence reads: CASRVYPDTGELFF. The DNA for the CDR3 is TGTGCCAGCAGGGTGTACCCAGACACCGGGGAGCTGTTTTTT. The chain is built from TRBV6-6 and TRBJ2-2; D ambiguous. This CDR3 spans 14 amino acids. Trimming removed 6 bases from V and 3 bases from J, with 11 bases in between. Looked up from germline, CDR1 is MNHNY and CDR2 is SVGAGI (reference sequence).

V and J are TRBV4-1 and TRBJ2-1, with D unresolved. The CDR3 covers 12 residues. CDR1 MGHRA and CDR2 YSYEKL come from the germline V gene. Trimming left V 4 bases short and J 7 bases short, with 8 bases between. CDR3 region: CASSRTRNEQFF. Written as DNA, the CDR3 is TGCGCCAGCAGCCGAACGCGGAATGAGCAGTTCTTC.

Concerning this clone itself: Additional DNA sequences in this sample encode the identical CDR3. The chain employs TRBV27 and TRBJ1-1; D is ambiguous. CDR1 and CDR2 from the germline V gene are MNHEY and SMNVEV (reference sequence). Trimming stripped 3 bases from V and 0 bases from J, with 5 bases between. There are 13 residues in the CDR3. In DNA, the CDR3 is TGTGCCAGCAGTTTGGCATTGAACACTGAAGCTTTCTTT. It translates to CASSLALNTEAFF.

Written as DNA, the CDR3 is TGCGCCAGCAGCTTGGAGGACAGGGGTGCAGATACGCAGTATTTT. Its protein is CASSLEDRGADTQYF. The chain recombines TRBV5-1 with TRBJ2-3; 9 bases line up with TRBD1. The CDR3 loop spans 15 amino acids. Germline CDR1 SGHRS, CDR2 YFSETQ. The trim removed 0 bases at V and 4 bases at J, leaving 3 bases unmatched.

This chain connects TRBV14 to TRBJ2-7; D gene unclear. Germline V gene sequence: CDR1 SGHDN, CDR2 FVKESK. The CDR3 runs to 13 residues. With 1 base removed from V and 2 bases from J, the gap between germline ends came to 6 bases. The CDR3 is CASSQGGPYEQYF. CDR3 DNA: TGTGCCAGCAGCCAAGGAGGTCCCTACGAGCAGTACTTC. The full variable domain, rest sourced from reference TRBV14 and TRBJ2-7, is EAGVTQFPSHSVIEKGQTVTLRCDPISGHDNLYWYRRVMGKEIKFLLHFVKESKQDESGMPNNRFLAERTGGTYSTLKVQPAELEDSGVYFCASSQGGPYEQYFGPGTRLTVT.

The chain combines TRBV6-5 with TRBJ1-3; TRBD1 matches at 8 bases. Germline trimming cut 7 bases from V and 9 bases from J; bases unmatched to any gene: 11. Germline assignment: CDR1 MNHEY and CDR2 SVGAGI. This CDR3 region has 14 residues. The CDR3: CASTTGGARATIYF. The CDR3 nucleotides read TGTGCCAGCACTACAGGGGGTGCTCGGGCCACCATATATTTT.

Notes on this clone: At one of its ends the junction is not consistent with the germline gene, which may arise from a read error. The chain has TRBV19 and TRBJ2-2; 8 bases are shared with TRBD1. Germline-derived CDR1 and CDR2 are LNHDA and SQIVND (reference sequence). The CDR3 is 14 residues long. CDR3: CASTGTGNIGELFF. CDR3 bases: TGTGCCAGCACCGGGACAGGTAACATCGGGGAGCTGTTTTTT.

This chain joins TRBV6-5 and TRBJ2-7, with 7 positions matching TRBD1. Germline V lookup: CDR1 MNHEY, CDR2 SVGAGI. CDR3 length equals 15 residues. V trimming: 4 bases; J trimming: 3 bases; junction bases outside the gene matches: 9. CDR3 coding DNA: TGTGCCAGCAGTTTCAATTCACAGGGGTTCTACGAGCAGTACTTC. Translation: CASSFNSQGFYEQYF.

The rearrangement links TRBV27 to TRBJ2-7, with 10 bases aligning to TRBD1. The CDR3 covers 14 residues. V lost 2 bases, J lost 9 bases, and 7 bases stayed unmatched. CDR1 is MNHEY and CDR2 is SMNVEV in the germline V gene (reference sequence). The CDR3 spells CASSLRTGGTRQYF. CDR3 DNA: TGTGCCAGCAGTTTACGGACAGGGGGAACGAGGCAGTACTTC.

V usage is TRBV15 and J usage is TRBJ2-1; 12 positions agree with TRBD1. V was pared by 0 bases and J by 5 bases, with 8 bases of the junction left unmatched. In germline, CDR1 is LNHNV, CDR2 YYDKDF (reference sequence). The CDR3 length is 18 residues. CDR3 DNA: TGTGCCACCAGCAGAGATACTCTCGGGACAGGGGGCAACAATGAGCAGTTCTTC. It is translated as CATSRDTLGTGGNNEQFF.

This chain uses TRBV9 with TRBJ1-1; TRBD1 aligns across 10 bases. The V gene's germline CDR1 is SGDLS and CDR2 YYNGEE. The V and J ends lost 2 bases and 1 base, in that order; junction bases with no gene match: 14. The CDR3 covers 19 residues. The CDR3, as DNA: TGTGCCAGCAGCGTCGGGACAGGGGCTAGCCTCCTCCGGAACACTGAAGCTTTCTTT. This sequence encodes CASSVGTGASLLRNTEAFF.

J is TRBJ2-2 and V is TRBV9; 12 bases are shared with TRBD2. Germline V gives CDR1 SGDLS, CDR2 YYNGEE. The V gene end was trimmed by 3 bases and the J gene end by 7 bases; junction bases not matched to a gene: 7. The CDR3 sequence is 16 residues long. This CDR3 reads CASSATSGSRVGELFF. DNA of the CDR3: TGTGCCAGCAGCGCGACTAGCGGGAGTCGGGTCGGGGAGCTGTTTTTT.

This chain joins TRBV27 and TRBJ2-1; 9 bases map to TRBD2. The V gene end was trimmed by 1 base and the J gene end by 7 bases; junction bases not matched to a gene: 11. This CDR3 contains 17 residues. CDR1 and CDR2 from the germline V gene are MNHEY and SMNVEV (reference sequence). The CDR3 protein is CASSLWGGSGSGNEQFF. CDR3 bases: TGTGCCAGCAGTTTATGGGGGGGTAGCGGGAGTGGAAATGAGCAGTTCTTC.

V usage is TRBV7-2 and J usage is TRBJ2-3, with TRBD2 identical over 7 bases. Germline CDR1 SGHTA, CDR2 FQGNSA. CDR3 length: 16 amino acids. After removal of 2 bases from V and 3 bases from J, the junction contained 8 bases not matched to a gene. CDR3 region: CASSLSRGRVTDTQYF. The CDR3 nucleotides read TGTGCCAGCAGCTTAAGCCGCGGGAGAGTAACAGATACGCAGTATTTT. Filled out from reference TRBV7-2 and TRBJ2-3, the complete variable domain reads GAGVSQSPSNKVTEKGKDVELRCDPISGHTALYWYRQSLGQGLEFLIYFQGNSAPDKSGLPSDRFSAERTGGSVSTLTIQRTQQEDSAVYLCASSLSRGRVTDTQYFGPGTRLTVL.

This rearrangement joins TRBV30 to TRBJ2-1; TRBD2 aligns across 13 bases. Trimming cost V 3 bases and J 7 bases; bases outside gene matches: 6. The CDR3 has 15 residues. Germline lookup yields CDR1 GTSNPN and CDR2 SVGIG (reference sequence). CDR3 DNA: TGTGCCTGGAGGGCACTAGCGGGAGGGTATAATGAGCAGTTCTTC. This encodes CAWRALAGGYNEQFF. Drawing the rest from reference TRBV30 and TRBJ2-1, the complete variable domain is SQTIHQWPATLVQPVGSPLSLECTVEGTSNPNLYWYRQAAGRGLQLLFYSVGIGQISSEVPQNLSASRPQDRQFILSSKKLLLSDSGFYLCAWRALAGGYNEQFFGPGTRLTVL.

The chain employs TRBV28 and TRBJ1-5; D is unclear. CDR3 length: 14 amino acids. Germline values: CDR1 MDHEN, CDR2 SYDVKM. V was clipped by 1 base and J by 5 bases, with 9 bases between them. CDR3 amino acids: CASSLYRRDQPQHF. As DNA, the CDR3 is TGTGCCAGCAGTTTATATCGGAGAGATCAGCCCCAGCATTTT.

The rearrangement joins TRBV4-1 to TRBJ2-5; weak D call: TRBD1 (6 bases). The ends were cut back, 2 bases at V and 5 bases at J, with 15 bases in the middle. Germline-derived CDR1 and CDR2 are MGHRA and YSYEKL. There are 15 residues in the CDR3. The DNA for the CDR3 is TGCGCCAGCAGCCAAAGGGGGACCCCCCTGGAGACCCAGTACTTC. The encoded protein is CASSQRGTPLETQYF.

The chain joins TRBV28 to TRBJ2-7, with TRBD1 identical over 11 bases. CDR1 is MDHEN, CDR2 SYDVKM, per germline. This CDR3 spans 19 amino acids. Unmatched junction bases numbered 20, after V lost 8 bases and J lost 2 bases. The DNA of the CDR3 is TGTGCCAGCGTACCAGGGGACAGGGGGACGGTAGCGTTACCCTACGAGCAGTACTTC. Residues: CASVPGDRGTVALPYEQYF.

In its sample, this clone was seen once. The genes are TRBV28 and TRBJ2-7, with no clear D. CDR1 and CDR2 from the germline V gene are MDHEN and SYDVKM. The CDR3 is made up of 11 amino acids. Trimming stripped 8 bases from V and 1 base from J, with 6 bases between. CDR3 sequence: CASLRSYEQYF. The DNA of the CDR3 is TGTGCCAGCTTGAGGTCCTACGAGCAGTACTTC.

The CDR3 bases are TGCAGCTACCTGCTTAGCGGGAGCCCCTACGAGCAGTACTTC. It translates to CSYLLSGSPYEQYF. V gene TRBV29-1 combines with J gene TRBJ2-7, with 9 bases matching TRBD2. This CDR3 is built from 14 residues. Germline V lookup: CDR1 SQVTM, CDR2 ANQGSEA. V trimming: 8 bases; J trimming: 2 bases; junction bases outside the gene matches: 10.

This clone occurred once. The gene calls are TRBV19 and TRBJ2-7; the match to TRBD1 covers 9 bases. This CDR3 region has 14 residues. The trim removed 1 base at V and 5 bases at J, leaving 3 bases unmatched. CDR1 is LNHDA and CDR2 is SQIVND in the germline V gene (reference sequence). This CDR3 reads CASSIGQGVDEQYF. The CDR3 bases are TGTGCCAGTAGTATAGGACAGGGGGTTGACGAGCAGTACTTC.

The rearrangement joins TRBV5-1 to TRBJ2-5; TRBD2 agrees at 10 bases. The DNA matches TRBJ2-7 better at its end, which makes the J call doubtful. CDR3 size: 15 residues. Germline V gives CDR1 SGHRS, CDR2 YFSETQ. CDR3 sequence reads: CASSLSLAGVDEQYF. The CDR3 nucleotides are TGCGCCAGCAGCTTGAGCCTAGCGGGAGTAGACGAGCAGTACTTC.

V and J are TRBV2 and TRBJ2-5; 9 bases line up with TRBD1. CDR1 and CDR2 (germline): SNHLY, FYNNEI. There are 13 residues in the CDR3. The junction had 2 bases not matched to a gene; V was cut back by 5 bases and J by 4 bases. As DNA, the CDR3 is TGTGCCAGCAGTTGGGACAGGGCAGAGACCCAGTACTTC. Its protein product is CASSWDRAETQYF.

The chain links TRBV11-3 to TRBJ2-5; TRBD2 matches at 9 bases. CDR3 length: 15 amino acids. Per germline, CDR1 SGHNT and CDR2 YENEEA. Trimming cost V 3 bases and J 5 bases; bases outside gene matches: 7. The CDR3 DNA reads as TGTGCCAGCAGCTTTCTAGCGGGACGTCCGGAGACCCAGTACTTC. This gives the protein CASSFLAGRPETQYF.

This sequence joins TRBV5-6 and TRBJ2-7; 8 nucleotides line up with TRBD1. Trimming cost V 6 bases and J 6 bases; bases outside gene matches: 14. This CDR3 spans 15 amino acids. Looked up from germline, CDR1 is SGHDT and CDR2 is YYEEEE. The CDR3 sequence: CASTVLWTGLSEQYF. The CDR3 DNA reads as TGTGCCAGCACAGTCTTATGGACAGGGCTAAGCGAGCAGTACTTC.

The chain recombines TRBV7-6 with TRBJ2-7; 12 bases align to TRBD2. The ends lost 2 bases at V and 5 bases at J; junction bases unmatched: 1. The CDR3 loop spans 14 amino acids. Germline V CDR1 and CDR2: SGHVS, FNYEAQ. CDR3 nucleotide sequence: TGTGCCAGCAGCTTACTAGCGGGAGGGAACGAGCAGTACTTC. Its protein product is CASSLLAGGNEQYF.